These 27 T cell receptor beta chains were sequenced from one sample in a study of cytomegalovirus exposure and HLA in healthy donors. The PCR used 60 Vbeta and 13 Jbeta primers. Using immunoSEQ multiplex PCR, the repertoire was profiled, and TCRdb retains in-frame clones only, with some absent. The profile shows some 120,000 clones, roughly 80% of them singletons. Input material: PBMCs. These receptor sequences come from a young man in good health and CMV-seropositive.

J is TRBJ2-3 and V is TRBV6-1, with 7 bases lining up with TRBD2. This CDR3 has 15 residues. CDR1 MNHNS and CDR2 SASEGT come from the germline V gene. V shed 6 bases and J 2 bases; nucleotides not matched to a gene: 8. CDR3 residues: CASRSAGYSTDTQYF. CDR3 sequence (DNA): TGTGCCAGCAGGTCAGCGGGGTACTCCACAGATACGCAGTATTTT.

This clone appeared once. The V and J genes are TRBV2 and TRBJ1-1, with unresolved D. Germline V gene lookup returns CDR1 SNHLY and CDR2 FYNNEI. There are 13 residues in the CDR3. V was pared by 4 bases and J by 1 base, with 7 bases between. CDR3 residues: CASSATQNTEAFF. CDR3 coding DNA: TGTGCCAGCAGTGCTACCCAGAACACTGAAGCTTTCTTT.

V usage is TRBV7-9 and J usage is TRBJ2-2; weak D call: TRBD2 (6 bases). CDR3 length equals 17 residues. Germline V CDR1 and CDR2: SEHNR, FQNEAQ (reference sequence). Trimming removed 7 bases at V and 6 bases at J, with 24 bases between. The CDR3 protein is CASIPGEASDRAGELFF. CDR3 in DNA: TGTGCCAGCATCCCGGGGGAAGCCTCAGACCGGGCCGGGGAGCTGTTTTTT.

Points on this clone: Other DNA sequences in this sample translate to the same CDR3. The genes are TRBV6-4 and TRBJ1-6; maybe TRBD1 (6 bases). V dropped 2 bases and J dropped 10 bases, with 9 bases sitting between them. Germline V CDR1 and CDR2: MRHNA, SNTAGT. This CDR3 comprises 13 residues. The CDR3 reads CASSDRGNSPLHF. CDR3 sequence (DNA): TGTGCCAGCAGTGACAGGGGGAACTCACCCCTCCACTTT.

CDR3 region: CASTKSGGQADTQYF. Here the CDR3 DNA reads TGTGCCAGCACTAAGTCAGGGGGGCAGGCAGATACGCAGTATTTT. The rearrangement joins TRBV6-5 to TRBJ2-3; D is perhaps TRBD1 (7 bases). The V gene's germline CDR1 is MNHEY and CDR2 SVGAGI. The CDR3 has 15 amino acids. V lost 7 bases and J lost 4, with 18 bases in between.

The chain carries TRBV5-1 and TRBJ2-1; 11 bases are shared with TRBD2. CDR1 SGHRS and CDR2 YFSETQ come from the germline V gene. The CDR3 is 15 residues long. J lost 8 bases, V lost 5 bases, and 9 bases had no gene match. The CDR3 bases are TGCGCCAGCAGGGAACTAGCGGGAGATGGCGATGAGCAGTTCTTC. Translating gives CASRELAGDGDEQFF.

The genes are TRBV5-4 and TRBJ2-5, with 7 bases matching TRBD2. The J call may be mistaken, given a closer DNA end match to TRBJ2-7. This CDR3 spans 15 amino acids. The germline gives CDR1 SGHNT, CDR2 YYREEE (reference sequence). The CDR3 here is CASSLGGGSSYEQYF. The CDR3 DNA reads TGTGCCAGCAGCTTGGGGGGCGGGAGCTCCTACGAGCAGTACTTC.

The chain uses TRBV18 and TRBJ1-3, with D possibly being TRBD1 (6 bases). The V end was cut by 4 bases, the J end by 1 base, with 8 bases between. Germline values: CDR1 KGHSH, CDR2 LQKENI. The CDR3 loop spans 14 amino acids. CDR3 DNA sequence: TGTGCCAGCTCACACGGGACATCTGGAAACACCATATATTTT. The encoded protein is CASSHGTSGNTIYF.

J is TRBJ2-7 and V is TRBV5-1; 8 bases match TRBD2. Looked up from germline, CDR1 is SGHRS and CDR2 is YFSETQ. The CDR3 covers 14 residues. J was trimmed by 5 bases and V by 2 bases; bases with no gene match: 6. CDR3 sequence reads: CASSFGGGIDEQYF. CDR3 bases: TGCGCCAGCAGCTTCGGGGGGGGGATCGACGAGCAGTACTTC.

The chain joins TRBV11-1 to TRBJ1-1; D is undetermined. Germline V gene sequence: CDR1 SGHAT, CDR2 FQDESV (reference sequence). Trimming pared 1 base from V and 1 base from J, leaving 4 bases between. The CDR3 is made up of 13 amino acids. The CDR3 loop is CASSLDRNTEAFF. The CDR3 DNA sequence: TGTGCCAGCAGCTTAGACAGGAACACTGAAGCTTTCTTT.

Here the CDR3 reads CASSWVTGDDGYGYTF. CDR3 nucleotides: TGTGCCAGCAGCTGGGTGACAGGGGATGATGGTTATGGCTACACCTTC. V and J are TRBV5-6 and TRBJ1-2, with 8 bases lining up with TRBD1. From germline, CDR1 is SGHDT and CDR2 YYEEEE. The CDR3 has 16 residues. V gave up 3 bases and J gave up 5 bases; unmatched junction bases: 12.

The genes are TRBV9 and TRBJ2-3, with 7 bases identical to TRBD2. Germline loops: CDR1 SGDLS, CDR2 YYNGEE. V trimming: 4 bases; J trimming: 0 bases; junction bases outside the gene matches: 8. CDR3 length: 16 amino acids. The CDR3 sequence is CASSLESSGSTDTQYF. The CDR3, as DNA: TGTGCCAGCAGCCTCGAATCTAGCGGAAGCACAGATACGCAGTATTTT.

Remarks on this clone: Additional DNA sequences in this sample encode the identical CDR3. This rearrangement joins TRBV2 to TRBJ2-5; TRBD1 matches 7 bases. Trimming removed 9 bases from V and 2 bases from J; junction bases left unmatched: 6. This CDR3 is 13 amino acids long. CDR1 is SNHLY, CDR2 FYNNEI, per germline. The CDR3 loop is CASSDREQETQYF. The CDR3 region has the DNA TGTGCCAGTTCCGACAGGGAGCAAGAGACCCAGTACTTC.

About this clone: Sequence at one end of the junction differs from germline and may be a read error. V gene TRBV2 combines with J gene TRBJ2-7, with D possibly TRBD1 on 5 matching bases. Germline V gene lookup returns CDR1 SNHLY and CDR2 FYNNEI. CDR3 size: 13 residues. The CDR3 bases are TGTGCCAGCAGTGAGGGGCCTACGGGCGAGCGGTACTTC. This codes for CASSEGPTGERYF.

The sample holds a few counts of this clone. The chain joins TRBV19 to TRBJ1-2; no definite D call. This CDR3 has 12 residues. Germline V gene lookup returns CDR1 LNHDA and CDR2 SQIVND (reference sequence). Trimming pared 7 bases from V and 5 bases from J, leaving 11 bases between. DNA for the CDR3: TGTGCCAGTACTATCACAGATTATGGCTACACCTTC. This sequence encodes CASTITDYGYTF.

This clone was seen only a few times. The chain employs TRBV5-6 and TRBJ1-3, with D hard to call. V was shortened by 0 bases and J by 0 bases, with 7 bases between the two germline ends. Looked up from germline, CDR1 is SGHDT and CDR2 is YYEEEE. The CDR3 sequence is 15 residues long. CDR3 region: CASSLGSSSGNTIYF. Here the CDR3 DNA reads TGTGCCAGCAGCTTGGGGAGTTCCTCTGGAAACACCATATATTTT.

This chain connects TRBV30 to TRBJ2-5, with TRBD2 matching over 10 bases. This CDR3 is built from 16 residues. Germline assignment: CDR1 GTSNPN and CDR2 SVGIG (reference sequence). V was clipped by 0 bases and J by 4 bases; unmatched bases: 8. DNA for the CDR3: TGTGCCTGGAGTGTACGACTAGCGGGCCTCCCAGAGACCCAGTACTTC. Protein product: CAWSVRLAGLPETQYF.

The chain is built from TRBV30 and TRBJ1-1; no definite D call. The CDR3 covers 12 residues. The V gene's germline CDR1 is GTSNPN and CDR2 SVGIG (reference sequence). Trimming pared 3 bases from V and 1 base from J, leaving 6 bases between. CDR3 DNA sequence: TGTGCCTGGAGACAGCCGAACACTGAAGCTTTCTTT. Its translation is CAWRQPNTEAFF.

The genes are TRBV27 and TRBJ2-7; the match to TRBD1 covers 7 bases. This CDR3 is 17 amino acids long. Germline lookup yields CDR1 MNHEY and CDR2 SMNVEV (reference sequence). V shed 4 bases, J shed 2 bases, and the junction held 14 bases outside the gene matches. The CDR3 reads CASSSNLAGGFPYEQYF. CDR3 sequence (DNA): TGTGCCAGCAGTTCGAATCTCGCAGGGGGATTCCCCTACGAGCAGTACTTC.

The V call is TRBV5-1, the J call TRBJ2-5; TRBD1 might be the D (5 bases). The J call may not be correct, given that the DNA end is closer to TRBJ2-7. From germline, CDR1 is SGHRS and CDR2 YFSETQ. The CDR3 contains 14 residues. CDR3 in DNA: TGCGCCAGCAGCTTGGGAGACAGCCCCTACGAGCAGTACTTC. Translated, it gives CASSLGDSPYEQYF.

The V gene is TRBV5-1, the J gene TRBJ2-3; possibly TRBD1 for D (5 bases). The length of the CDR3 is 15 residues. Trimming stripped 0 bases from V and 3 bases from J, with 11 bases between. Germline CDR1 reads SGHRS; CDR2 reads YFSETQ. The CDR3 sequence: CASSLGHKGTDTQYF. The CDR3 DNA follows: TGCGCCAGCAGCTTGGGACACAAGGGGACAGATACGCAGTATTTT. Using reference TRBV5-1 and TRBJ2-3 for the parts outside the CDR3, the full variable domain is KAGVTQTPRYLIKTRGQQVTLSCSPISGHRSVSWYQQTPGQGLQFLFEYFSETQRNKGNFPGRFSGRQFSNSRSEMNVSTLELGDSALYLCASSLGHKGTDTQYFGPGTRLTVL.

The genes are TRBV10-3 and TRBJ1-3; tentative D call: TRBD1 (6 bases). In germline, CDR1 is ENHRY, CDR2 SYGVKD. The CDR3 spans 14 residues. V was clipped by 6 bases and J by 2 bases, with 11 bases between them. The CDR3 region has the DNA TGTGCCATCAGCACGGACAGTGCTGGAAACACCATATATTTT. Amino acids: CAISTDSAGNTIYF.

V is TRBV7-2 and J is TRBJ1-1; 12 nucleotides line up with TRBD1. V was pared by 4 bases and J by 0 bases, with 3 bases of the junction left unmatched. From germline, CDR1 is SGHTA and CDR2 FQGNSA. The CDR3 is 16 amino acids. The CDR3 nucleotides read TGTGCCAGCAGCTCCCGGGACAGGGGGCTGAACACTGAAGCTTTCTTT. The encoded protein is CASSSRDRGLNTEAFF.

This clone was observed a handful of times. CDR3: CASSVGQGVKETQYF. The CDR3 DNA reads TGTGCCAGCAGTGTTGGACAGGGGGTTAAAGAGACCCAGTACTTC. V and J are TRBV25-1 and TRBJ2-5; 10 nucleotides align to TRBD1. The ends lost 4 bases at V and 3 bases at J; junction bases unmatched: 5. The germline V gene encodes CDR1 MGHDK and CDR2 SYGVNS. The CDR3 covers 15 residues.

J is TRBJ2-1 and V is TRBV7-9; 8 positions agree with TRBD1. Germline V lookup: CDR1 SEHNR, CDR2 FQNEAQ (reference sequence). CDR3 length equals 15 residues. The junction had 8 bases not matched to a gene; V was cut back by 5 bases and J by 5 bases. DNA for the CDR3: TGTGCCAGCAGCCGCACGGGACAGGTAAACAATGAGCAGTTCTTC. Protein product: CASSRTGQVNNEQFF.

This sequence joins TRBV4-1 and TRBJ2-7; the D gene is possibly TRBD2 (6 bases). Germline V gives CDR1 MGHRA, CDR2 YSYEKL. The CDR3 consists of 15 residues. The V end lost 1 base, the J end lost 2 bases, and 12 bases lay between the germline ends. The CDR3 loop is CASSQAMRGTYEQYF. CDR3 nucleotide sequence: TGCGCCAGCAGCCAAGCTATGCGGGGTACCTACGAGCAGTACTTC.

The rearrangement uses TRBV12-5 and TRBJ2-4; the match to TRBD1 covers 11 bases. This CDR3 has 15 amino acids. CDR1 and CDR2 from the germline V gene are LGHNT and FRNRAP. Trimming removed 5 bases from V and 8 bases from J; junction bases left unmatched: 8. CDR3 amino acids: CASGRSGTGGDIQYF. CDR3 in DNA: TGTGCTAGTGGTCGCTCCGGGACAGGGGGGGACATTCAGTACTTC.